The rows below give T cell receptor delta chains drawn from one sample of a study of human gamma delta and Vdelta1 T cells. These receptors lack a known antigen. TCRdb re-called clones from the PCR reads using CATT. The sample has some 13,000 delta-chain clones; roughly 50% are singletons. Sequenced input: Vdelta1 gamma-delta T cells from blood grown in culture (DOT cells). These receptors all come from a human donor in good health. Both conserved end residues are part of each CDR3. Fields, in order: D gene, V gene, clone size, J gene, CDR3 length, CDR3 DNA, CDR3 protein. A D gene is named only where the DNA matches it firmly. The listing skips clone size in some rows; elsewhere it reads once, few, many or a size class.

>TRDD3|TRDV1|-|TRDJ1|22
TGTGCTCTTGGGGACTTGTACGCAAGGCTACGAACTGGGGGAAAGTACACCGATAAACTCATCTTT
CALGDLYARLRTGGKYTDKLIF
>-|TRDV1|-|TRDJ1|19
TGTGCTCTGGCCCTCAATTACTGGGCTGGTGATAAGTACACCGATAAACTCATCTTT
CALALNYWAGDKYTDKLIF
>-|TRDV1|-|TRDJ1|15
TGTGCTCTTGCCGTCCTAAAACGCAACACCGATAAACTCATCTTT
CALAVLKRNTDKLIF
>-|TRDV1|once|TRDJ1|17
TGTGCTCTTGGAGACGGCCTTCCGAACTTCTACTGGAGAGGACTCATCTTT
CALGDGLPNFYWRGLIF
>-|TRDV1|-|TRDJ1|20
TGTGCTCTTGGGGAACCTTCCTACCCGGCGGGGGATCGTCGCGCCGATAAACTCATCTTT
CALGEPSYPAGDRRADKLIF
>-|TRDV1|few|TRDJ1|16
TGTGCTCTTGGGGAACTTCTGGGGATGGGCACCGATAAACTCATCTTT
CALGELLGMGTDKLIF
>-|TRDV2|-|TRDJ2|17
TGTGCCTGTGAAAACGTTGGGGCATCCGCTTTGACAGCACAACTCTTCTTT
CACENVGASALTAQLFF
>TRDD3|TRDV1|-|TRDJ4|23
TGTGCTCTTGGGGAGATCCTGGGGCCTATTACACTAGGGATGGGGGACCTGGCCAGACCCCTGATCTTT
CALGEILGPITLGMGDLARPLIF
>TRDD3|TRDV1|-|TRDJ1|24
TGTGCTCTTGGGGAATCGGTCGTACTTATGAGATTACTGGGGGATACGCGACTTCAGGATAAACTCATCTTT
CALGESVVLMRLLGDTRLQDKLIF
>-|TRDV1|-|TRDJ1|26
TGTGCTCTTGGGGAACAAGCAATCTCGTCCTCACGATACTGGGAGACTGTAGGAATCTACACCGATAAACTCATCTTT
CALGEQAISSSRYWETVGIYTDKLIF
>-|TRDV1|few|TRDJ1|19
TGTGCTCTTGGGGAACCCCCTCCTACTGGGGACTCGTACACCGATAAACTCATCTTT
CALGEPPPTGDSYTDKLIF
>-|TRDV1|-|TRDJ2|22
TGTGCTCTTGGGGAACGGGCATACCCCTCAATTTCAGCGGGGAGCATGACAGCACAACTCTTCTTT
CALGERAYPSISAGSMTAQLFF
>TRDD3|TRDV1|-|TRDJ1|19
TGTGCTCTTGGGGTACGTTCCTACTACGTGGGGGATAAACCCGATAAACGCATCTTT
CALGVRSYYVGDKPDKRIF
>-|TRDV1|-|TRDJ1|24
TGTGCTCTTGGGGAACTGCGAATTGGCCTTCCCCCTCTCGGGGCCTTAGCGGGCACCGATAAACTCATCTTT
CALGELRIGLPPLGALAGTDKLIF
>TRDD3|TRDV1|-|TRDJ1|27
TGTGCTCTTGGGGAACTTCTCCCTAGGGACTCGTACTGGGGGATACGCCTCGGGAACCTTTACACCGATAAACTCATCTTT
CALGELLPRDSYWGIRLGNLYTDKLIF
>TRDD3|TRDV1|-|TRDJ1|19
TGTGCTCTTGGGGAAGCCCTTTGGGGGATACGTAACCGGGCCGATAAACTCATCTTT
CALGEALWGIRNRADKLIF
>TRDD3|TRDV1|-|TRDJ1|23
TGTGCTCTTGGGGCCGATATAGCGGAGTTCGTAAATGGGGGATCAGCTTACACCGATAAACTCATCTTT
CALGADIAEFVNGGSAYTDKLIF
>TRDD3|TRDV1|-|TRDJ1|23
TGTGCTCTTGGGGAACTTTCCTGGGGCCGTACTGGGGGATACGACACATACACCGATAAACTCATCTTT
CALGELSWGRTGGYDTYTDKLIF
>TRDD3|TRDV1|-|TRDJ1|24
TGTGCTCTTGGGGAAGGATCTGGGCTGACTGGGGGATACGCGTATGGGGAGTGCACAGATAAACTCATCTTT
CALGEGSGLTGGYAYGECTDKLIF
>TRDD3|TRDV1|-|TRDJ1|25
TGTGCTCTTGGGGAACTAGTACATATTAGACTTCCTGCTCTTCGGACTGGGGGATTAGGCGATAAACTCATCTTT
CALGELVHIRLPALRTGGLGDKLIF
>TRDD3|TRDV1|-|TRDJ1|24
TGTGCTCTTGGGGGAGGGAAGGGGGCACCGGTACTGGGGGATACGACCCGGTACACCGATAAACTCATCTTT
CALGGGKGAPVLGDTTRYTDKLIF
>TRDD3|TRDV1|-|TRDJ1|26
TGTGCTCTTGGGGCTACTAACCGGGCCTTCCCACCCCCTCCAGGGTGGGGGATACGCGGCACCGATAAACTCATCTTT
CALGATNRAFPPPPGWGIRGTDKLIF
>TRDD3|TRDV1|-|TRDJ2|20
TGTGCTCTTGGGGAACTAATCCAGGGGGATAACAAAGCTTTGACAGCACAACTCTTCTTT
CALGELIQGDNKALTAQLFF
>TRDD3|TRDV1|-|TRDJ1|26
TGTGCTCTTGGGGAATCACGGTGTGAAGTTTTCCTGAACCCCTCCCTGGGGGATGCCCCGACCGATAAACTCATCTTT
CALGESRCEVFLNPSLGDAPTDKLIF
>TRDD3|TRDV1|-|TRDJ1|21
TGTGCTCTTGGGGAAAGGTTCGGACTGGGGGATACCCCGAGGGCCACCGATAAACTCATCTTT
CALGERFGLGDTPRATDKLIF
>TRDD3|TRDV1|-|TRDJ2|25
TGTGCTCTTGGGGAGGGAGTTCCTACTGCTGGGGGACAACTGGGGGATACTACTTTGACAGCACAACTCTTCTTT
CALGEGVPTAGGQLGDTTLTAQLFF
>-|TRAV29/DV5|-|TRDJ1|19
TGTGCAGCAAGCGAGGCGCCCCCACTCTCTACTGGTGGCACCGATAAACTCATCTTT
CAASEAPPLSTGGTDKLIF
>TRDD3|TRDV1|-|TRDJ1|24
TGTGCTCTTGGGAACCCTGAAGGGGTTACTGGGGGATACGAACGGTCGGGGGGCACCGATAAACTCATCTTT
CALGNPEGVTGGYERSGGTDKLIF